This TCR beta chain comes out of a study of T cells expressing NK-cell markers. Study at large: Sequencing of TCR beta repertoires drew on sorted CD3+CD56+NKG2C+, CD3+CD56+NKG2C- and CD3+CD56-NKG2C+ T cells. Study-wide points: Among CD8+ T cells from more than five donors, dominant NKG2C+ clonotypes accounted for about 1.0-7.0%. The CD3+CD56-NKG2C+ fraction of several donors was also led by these clonotypes.

TCRdb re-called the 5' RACE reads; one entry per CDR3 protein, DNA not given. This table holds about half a million distinct CDR3 sequences. Germline V gives CDR1 DFQATT, CDR2 SNEGSKA (reference sequence). This CDR3 is built from 13 residues. Remarks on this clonotype: As yet, its antigen is unknown.

The sample comprised blood T cells: a sorted CD56 or NKG2C T cell subset, CD4+ or CD8+ T cells, or bulk PBMC T cells (not recorded which). This sequence originates from a woman between 50 and 59 years old in good health. J is TRBJ2-3 and V is TRBV20-1; TCRdb proposes TRBD2, but this gene call is untestable without DNA. The chain's CDR3 is CSARPGGVDTQYF.